This T cell receptor beta chain was observed in a study of shared clonotypes between healthy human individuals. Overall study: Serving as donors were a couple of women and three men, whose ages spanned 18 to 49. Study findings and constraints: Clonotypes that were shared across four donors made up about 5.1% of naive CD4 clonotypes.

As to this clone: Its antigen remains unidentified.

Germline V gives CDR1 SGHAT, CDR2 FQNNGV. CDR3 size: 15 residues. The V and J ends lost 3 bases and 4 bases respectively, with 13 bases between them. Once extracted for a subset, genomic DNA was divided evenly among several immunoSEQ plates. Some clones are missing from TCRdb's copy, which holds only in-frame ones; the method was immunoSEQ multiplex PCR. Here the sample spans about 1.5 million clones, under 99% being singletons. The donors, healthy adults who were HIV-negative, had experienced no recent acute infections or vaccinations. This sequence originates from a man aged 30 to 39 in good health. J is TRBJ2-1 and V is TRBV11-2; D assignment may be TRBD1 or TRBD2 (6 bases each). Sequenced: naive CD4+ T cells sorted from blood. Subset reported: CD45RA+ positively selected. The CDR3 DNA reads as TGTGCCAGCAGCTTGGTCCGCGGGACATACAATGAGCAGTTCTTC. Encoded protein: CASSLVRGTYNEQFF. Based on the CDR3 plus reference TRBV11-2 and TRBJ2-1, the full variable domain is EAGVAQSPRYKIIEKRQSVAFWCNPISGHATLYWYQQILGQGPKLLIQFQNNGVVDDSQLPKDRFSAERLKGVDSTLKIQPAKLEDSAVYLCASSLVRGTYNEQFFGPGTRLTVL.